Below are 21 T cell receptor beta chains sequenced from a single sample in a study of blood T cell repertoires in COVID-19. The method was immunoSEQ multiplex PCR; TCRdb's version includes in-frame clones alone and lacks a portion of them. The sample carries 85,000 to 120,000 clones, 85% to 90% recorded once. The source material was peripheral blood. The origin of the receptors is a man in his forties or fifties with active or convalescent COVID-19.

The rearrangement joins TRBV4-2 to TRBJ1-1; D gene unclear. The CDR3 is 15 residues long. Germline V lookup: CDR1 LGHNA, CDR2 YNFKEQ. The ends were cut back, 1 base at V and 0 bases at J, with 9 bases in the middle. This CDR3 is CASSQGFTMNTEAFF. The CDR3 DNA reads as TGTGCCAGCAGCCAAGGGTTCACAATGAACACTGAAGCTTTCTTT.

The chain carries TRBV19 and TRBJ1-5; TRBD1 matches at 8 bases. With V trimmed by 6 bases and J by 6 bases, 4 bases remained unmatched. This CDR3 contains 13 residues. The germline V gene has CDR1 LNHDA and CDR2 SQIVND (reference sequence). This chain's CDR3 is CASSQGAVQPQHF. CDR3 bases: TGTGCCAGTAGCCAGGGGGCTGTTCAGCCCCAGCATTTT.

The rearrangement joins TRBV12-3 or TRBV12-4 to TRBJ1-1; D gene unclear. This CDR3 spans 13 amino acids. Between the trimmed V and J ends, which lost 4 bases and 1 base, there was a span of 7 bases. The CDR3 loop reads CASSSEPNTEAFF. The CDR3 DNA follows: TGTGCCAGCAGTTCTGAGCCGAACACTGAAGCTTTCTTT.

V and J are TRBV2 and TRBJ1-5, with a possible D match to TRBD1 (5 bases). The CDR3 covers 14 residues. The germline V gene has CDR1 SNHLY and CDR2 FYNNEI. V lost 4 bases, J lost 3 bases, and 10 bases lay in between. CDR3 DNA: TGTGCCAGCAGTGGAGGTGGGGCCAATCAGCCCCAGCATTTT. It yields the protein CASSGGGANQPQHF.

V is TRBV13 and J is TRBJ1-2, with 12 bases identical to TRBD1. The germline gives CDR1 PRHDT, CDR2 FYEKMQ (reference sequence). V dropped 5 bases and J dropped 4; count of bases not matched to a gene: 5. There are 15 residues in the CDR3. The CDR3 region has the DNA TGTGCCAGCAGCACGGGACAGGGGGCGACCTATGGCTACACCTTC. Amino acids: CASSTGQGATYGYTF.

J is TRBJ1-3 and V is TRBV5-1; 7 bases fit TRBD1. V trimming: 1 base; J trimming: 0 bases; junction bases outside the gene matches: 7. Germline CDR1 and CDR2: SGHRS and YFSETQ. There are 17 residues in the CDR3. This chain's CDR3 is CASSLNPGTVSGNTIYF. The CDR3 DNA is TGCGCCAGCAGCTTGAACCCTGGGACAGTCTCTGGAAACACCATATATTTT.

The CDR3 protein is CASSLGGQGSYGYTF. The CDR3 coding sequence is TGCGCCAGCAGCTTGGGGGGACAGGGGAGCTATGGCTACACCTTC. This sequence joins TRBV5-1 and TRBJ1-2; TRBD1 matches at 10 bases. Germline V gene sequence: CDR1 SGHRS, CDR2 YFSETQ. The CDR3 length is 15 residues. J gave up 4 bases and V 0 bases, and 3 bases lay outside the gene matches.

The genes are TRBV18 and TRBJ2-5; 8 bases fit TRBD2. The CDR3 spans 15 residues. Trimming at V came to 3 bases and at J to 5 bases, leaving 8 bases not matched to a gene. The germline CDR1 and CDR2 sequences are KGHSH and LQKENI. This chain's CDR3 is CASSPTGGAYETQYF. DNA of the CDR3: TGTGCCAGCTCACCGACCGGGGGGGCCTATGAGACCCAGTACTTC.

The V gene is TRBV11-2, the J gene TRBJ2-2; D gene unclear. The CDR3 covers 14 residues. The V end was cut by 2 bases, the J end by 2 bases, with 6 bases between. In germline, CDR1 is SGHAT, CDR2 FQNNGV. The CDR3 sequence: CASSLQYNTGELFF. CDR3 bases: TGTGCCAGCAGCTTACAGTACAACACCGGGGAGCTGTTTTTT.

The CDR3 DNA is TGTGCCAGCAGCCCCCGAGGGACATCCTACACAGATACGCAGTATTTT. Protein product: CASSPRGTSYTDTQYF. V usage is TRBV11-2 and J usage is TRBJ2-3; weak D call: TRBD1 (6 bases). The CDR3 is made up of 16 amino acids. Germline CDR1 and CDR2: SGHAT and FQNNGV. The ends were cut back, 5 bases at V and 2 bases at J, with 17 bases in the middle.

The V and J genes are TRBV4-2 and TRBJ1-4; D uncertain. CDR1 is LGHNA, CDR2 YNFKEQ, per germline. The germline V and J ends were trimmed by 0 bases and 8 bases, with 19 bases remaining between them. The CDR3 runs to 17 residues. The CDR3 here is CASSQEGKRASREKLFF. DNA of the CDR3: TGTGCCAGCAGCCAAGAAGGTAAGAGGGCCTCAAGGGAAAAACTGTTTTTT.

CDR3 DNA: TGTGCCAGCAGCAAACCTAAAGGGGGGGCCGGGGAGCTGTTTTTT. Protein: CASSKPKGGAGELFF. This chain connects TRBV21-1 to TRBJ2-2; TRBD2, as called in the table, went unchecked against the DNA. TRBV21-1 corresponds to a pseudogene. The CDR3 is 15 residues long.

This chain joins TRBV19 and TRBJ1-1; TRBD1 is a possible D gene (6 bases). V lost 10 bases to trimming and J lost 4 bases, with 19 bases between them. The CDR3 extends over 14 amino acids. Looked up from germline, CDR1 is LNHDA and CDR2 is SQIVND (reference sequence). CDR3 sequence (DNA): TGTGCCATAGGCCAAGGGGGGGGGCTCACTGAAGCTTTCTTT. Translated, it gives CAIGQGGGLTEAFF.

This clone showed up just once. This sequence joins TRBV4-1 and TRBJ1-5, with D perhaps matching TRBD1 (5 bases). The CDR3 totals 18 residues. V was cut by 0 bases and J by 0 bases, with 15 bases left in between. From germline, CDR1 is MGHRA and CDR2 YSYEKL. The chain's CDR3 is CASSQDDSKGYSNQPQHF. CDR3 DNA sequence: TGCGCCAGCAGCCAAGATGACAGTAAGGGTTATAGCAATCAGCCCCAGCATTTT.

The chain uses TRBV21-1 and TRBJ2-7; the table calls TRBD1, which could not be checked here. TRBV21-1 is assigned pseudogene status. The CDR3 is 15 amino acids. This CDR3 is CASSKDRGRFYEQYF. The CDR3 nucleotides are TGTGCCAGCAGCAAGGACAGGGGGCGTTTCTACGAGCAGTACTTC.

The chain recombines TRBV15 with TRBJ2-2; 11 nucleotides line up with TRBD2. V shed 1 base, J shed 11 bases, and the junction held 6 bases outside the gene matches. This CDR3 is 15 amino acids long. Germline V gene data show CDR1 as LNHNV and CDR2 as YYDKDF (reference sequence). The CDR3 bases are TGTGCCACCAGCAGAGTTGCTAGCGGGGGGCCCGAGCTGTTTTTT. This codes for CATSRVASGGPELFF.

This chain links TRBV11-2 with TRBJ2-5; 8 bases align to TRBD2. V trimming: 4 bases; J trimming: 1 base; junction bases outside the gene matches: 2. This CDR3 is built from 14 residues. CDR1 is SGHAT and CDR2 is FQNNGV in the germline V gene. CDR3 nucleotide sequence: TGTGCCAGCAGCTATGCGGGGGGCCAAGAGACCCAGTACTTC. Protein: CASSYAGGQETQYF.

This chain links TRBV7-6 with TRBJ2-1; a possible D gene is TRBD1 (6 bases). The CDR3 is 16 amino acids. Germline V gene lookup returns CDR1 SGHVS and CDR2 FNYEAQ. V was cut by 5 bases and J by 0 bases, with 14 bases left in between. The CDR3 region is CASSPRTAGSYNEQFF. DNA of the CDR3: TGTGCCAGCAGCCCCCGGACAGCCGGCTCCTACAATGAGCAGTTCTTC.

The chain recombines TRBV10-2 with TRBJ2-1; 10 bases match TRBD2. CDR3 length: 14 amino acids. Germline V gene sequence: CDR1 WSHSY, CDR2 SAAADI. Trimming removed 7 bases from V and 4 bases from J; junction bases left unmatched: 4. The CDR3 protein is CASTLAGSYNEQFF. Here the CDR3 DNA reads TGCGCCAGCACACTAGCGGGGTCATACAATGAGCAGTTCTTC.

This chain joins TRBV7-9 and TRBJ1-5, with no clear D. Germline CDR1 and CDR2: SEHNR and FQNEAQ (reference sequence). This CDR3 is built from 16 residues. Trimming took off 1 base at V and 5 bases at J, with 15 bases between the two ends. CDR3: CASSLGSPLSDQPQHF. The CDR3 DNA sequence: TGTGCCAGCAGCTTAGGTAGTCCGTTAAGCGATCAGCCCCAGCATTTT. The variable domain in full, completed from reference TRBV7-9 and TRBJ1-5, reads DTGVSQNPRHKITKRGQNVTFRCDPISEHNRLYWYRQTLGQGPEFLTYFQNEAQLEKSRLLSDRFSAERPKGSFSTLEIQRTEQGDSAMYLCASSLGSPLSDQPQHFGDGTRLSIL.

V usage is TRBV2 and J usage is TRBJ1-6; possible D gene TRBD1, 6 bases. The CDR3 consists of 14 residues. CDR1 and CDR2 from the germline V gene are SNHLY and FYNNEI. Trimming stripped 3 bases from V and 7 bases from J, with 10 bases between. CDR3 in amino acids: CASSDLGANSPLHF. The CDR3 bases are TGTGCCAGCAGTGATCTGGGGGCAAATTCACCCCTCCACTTT.